The T cell receptor (beta chain) described here comes from a study of blood T cell repertoires in COVID-19. For the study at large: Samples representing acute and convalescent COVID-19 were sourced from the United States, Italy and Spain. In each case, the material was cDNA or gDNA derived from T cells, B-cell-depleted T cells, or PBMCs.

From germline, CDR1 is SGHNT and CDR2 YYREEE (reference sequence). This CDR3 is built from 15 residues. Trimming shortened V by 4 bases and J by 5 bases, and 15 bases separated the two germline ends. Seattle patient enrollment occurred during active infection, with longitudinal follow-up thereafter. Authors' analysis steps: Amplifying reference gene primers gave estimates of nucleated cell counts. The data were produced by immunoSEQ multiplex PCR, yet TCRdb's version contains in-frame clones alone and is incomplete. V and J calls and clone size are those listed in that table; D and trimming were worked out from the DNA. The sample shows approximately 300,000 clones, 80% to 95% of them seen only once.

The chain is built from TRBV5-4 and TRBJ1-4; D is perhaps TRBD1 (6 bases). The source of this sequence is a woman under 40 with COVID-19, enrolled during active disease. The material sequenced was peripheral blood. The CDR3 coding sequence is TGTGCCAGCAGCCGGAAGGACAGACCAAATGAAAAACTGTTTTTT. Translated, it gives CASSRKDRPNEKLFF. Together with reference TRBV5-4 and TRBJ1-4, the CDR3 gives the full variable domain: ETGVTQSPTHLIKTRGQQVTLRCSSQSGHNTVSWYQQALGQGPQFIFQYYREEENGRGNFPPRFSGLQFPNYSSELNVNALELDDSALYLCASSRKDRPNEKLFFGSGTQLSVL.